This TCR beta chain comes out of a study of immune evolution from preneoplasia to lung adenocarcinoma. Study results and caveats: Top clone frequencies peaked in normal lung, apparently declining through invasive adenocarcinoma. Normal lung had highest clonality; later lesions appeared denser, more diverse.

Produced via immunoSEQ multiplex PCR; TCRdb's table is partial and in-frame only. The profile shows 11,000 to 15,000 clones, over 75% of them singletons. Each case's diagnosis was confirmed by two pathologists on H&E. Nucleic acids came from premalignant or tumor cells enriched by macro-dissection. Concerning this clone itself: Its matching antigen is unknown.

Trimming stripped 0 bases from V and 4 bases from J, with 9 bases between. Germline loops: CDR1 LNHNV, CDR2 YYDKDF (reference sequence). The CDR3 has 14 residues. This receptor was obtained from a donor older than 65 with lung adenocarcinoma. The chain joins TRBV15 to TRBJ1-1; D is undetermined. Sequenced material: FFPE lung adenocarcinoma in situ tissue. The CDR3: CATSRDPGSTEAFF. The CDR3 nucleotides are TGTGCCACCAGCAGAGATCCGGGGTCCACTGAAGCTTTCTTT.